The 11 T cell receptor beta chains presented below share a single source sample, sequenced in a study of blood T cell repertoires in COVID-19. Here immunoSEQ multiplex PCR was the method, and the copy in TCRdb shows in-frame clones only, minus some. The sample includes more than 85,000 clones, approximately 80% seen only once; the top ten take roughly 7.9%. Material for sequencing was peripheral blood. The receptors stem from a woman at least 80 years old with active or convalescent COVID-19.

CDR3 DNA: TGTGCCACCTCAGACACCACAGGGGGCGGTCAGCCCCAGCATTTT. It is translated as CATSDTTGGGQPQHF. The gene calls are TRBV6-6 and TRBJ1-5, with 9 bases fitting TRBD1. Germline lookup yields CDR1 MNHNY and CDR2 SVGAGI (reference sequence). The CDR3 is 15 residues long. The trim removed 10 bases at V and 6 bases at J, leaving 13 bases unmatched.

The chain employs TRBV4-1 and TRBJ2-3, with 7 bases identical to TRBD2. The CDR3 runs to 17 residues. V lost 3 bases and J lost 3; bases outside the gene matches: 12. Germline V gives CDR1 MGHRA, CDR2 YSYEKL. Here the CDR3 reads CASSHLLAGVRTDTQYF. The CDR3 region has the DNA TGCGCCAGCAGCCATCTCTTGGCGGGAGTGAGGACAGATACGCAGTATTTT.

The gene calls are TRBV6-2 or TRBV6-3 and TRBJ2-1; 10 bases align to TRBD2. The germline CDR1 and CDR2 sequences are MNHEY and SVGEGT. The CDR3 loop spans 16 amino acids. V lost 1 base to trimming and J lost 6 bases; unmatched junction nucleotides: 6. CDR3 sequence: CASSYFTSGTSNEQFF. CDR3 in DNA: TGTGCCAGCAGTTACTTTACTAGCGGGACTTCCAATGAGCAGTTCTTC.

J is TRBJ2-1 and V is TRBV19; 9 nucleotides agree with TRBD2. There are 14 residues in the CDR3. The trim removed 6 bases at V and 5 bases at J, leaving 5 bases unmatched. In germline, CDR1 is LNHDA, CDR2 SQIVND (reference sequence). DNA for the CDR3: TGTGCCAGTAGGGTAGCGGGAGCCAACAATGAGCAGTTCTTC. This codes for CASRVAGANNEQFF.

CDR3 amino acids: CASSAGTDLITEAFF. The CDR3 DNA follows: TGTGCCAGCAGTGCAGGGACAGACCTTATCACTGAAGCTTTCTTT. The gene calls are TRBV27 and TRBJ1-1; TRBD1 agrees at 7 bases. V shed 5 bases and J 4 bases; nucleotides not matched to a gene: 10. Germline assignment: CDR1 MNHEY and CDR2 SMNVEV (reference sequence). CDR3 size: 15 residues.

This rearrangement joins TRBV28 to TRBJ2-5; D possibly corresponds to TRBD2 (5 bases). The CDR3 runs 12 residues. CDR1 MDHEN and CDR2 SYDVKM come from the germline V gene. V lost 8 bases and J lost 3, with 10 bases in between. In DNA form, the CDR3 reads TGTGCCAGCGCCCGGGAAGAAGAGACCCAGTACTTC. It translates to CASAREEETQYF.

J is TRBJ1-2 and V is TRBV23-1; 9 bases line up with TRBD1. TRBV23-1 is an ORF for which the function is uncertain. The CDR3 runs 15 residues. Trimming removed 0 bases from V and 2 bases from J; junction bases left unmatched: 1. CDR3 region: CASSQSGQGNYGYTF. CDR3 bases: TGCGCCAGCAGTCAATCGGGACAGGGAAACTATGGCTACACCTTC.

This clone was counted a single time. The CDR3, as DNA: TGCAGCGTTGAACCCTCCGGGACACGGAACACTGAAGCTTTCTTT. Its protein is CSVEPSGTRNTEAFF. This chain links TRBV29-1 with TRBJ1-1; tentatively, D is TRBD1 (6 bases). Trimming took 2 bases from V and 1 from J, leaving 14 bases between them. CDR1 and CDR2 (germline): SQVTM, ANQGSEA. The CDR3 is made up of 15 amino acids. The variable domain in full, completed from reference TRBV29-1 and TRBJ1-1, reads SAVISQKPSRDICQRGTSLTIQCQVDSQVTMMFWYRQQPGQSLTLIATANQGSEATYESGFVIDKFPISRPNLTFSTLTVSNMSPEDSSIYLCSVEPSGTRNTEAFFGQGTRLTVV.

The chain recombines TRBV9 with TRBJ2-3; 9 bases agree with TRBD1. There are 15 residues in the CDR3. Trimming at V came to 0 bases and at J to 4 bases, leaving 3 bases not matched to a gene. CDR1 and CDR2 (germline): SGDLS, YYNGEE. CDR3 sequence: CASSVETGGADTQYF. For the CDR3, the DNA is TGTGCCAGCAGCGTAGAAACAGGGGGCGCAGATACGCAGTATTTT.

The chain joins TRBV18 to TRBJ2-7, with TRBD2 matching 9 bases. The CDR3 has 15 residues. The trim removed 0 bases at V and 7 bases at J, leaving 7 bases unmatched. Germline V CDR1 and CDR2: KGHSH, LQKENI. Here the CDR3 reads CASSPPLAGSIEQYF. CDR3 nucleotide sequence: TGTGCCAGCTCACCACCGCTAGCGGGATCAATTGAGCAGTACTTC.

This clone was picked up a small number of times. The chain joins TRBV28 to TRBJ2-5; 11 nucleotides align to TRBD2. The CDR3 length is 15 residues. Germline V gene sequence: CDR1 MDHEN, CDR2 SYDVKM. J gave up 4 bases and V 3 bases, and 4 bases lay outside the gene matches. CDR3 residues: CASSFLAGGRETQYF. DNA for the CDR3: TGTGCCAGCAGTTTCCTAGCGGGAGGAAGAGAGACCCAGTACTTC.